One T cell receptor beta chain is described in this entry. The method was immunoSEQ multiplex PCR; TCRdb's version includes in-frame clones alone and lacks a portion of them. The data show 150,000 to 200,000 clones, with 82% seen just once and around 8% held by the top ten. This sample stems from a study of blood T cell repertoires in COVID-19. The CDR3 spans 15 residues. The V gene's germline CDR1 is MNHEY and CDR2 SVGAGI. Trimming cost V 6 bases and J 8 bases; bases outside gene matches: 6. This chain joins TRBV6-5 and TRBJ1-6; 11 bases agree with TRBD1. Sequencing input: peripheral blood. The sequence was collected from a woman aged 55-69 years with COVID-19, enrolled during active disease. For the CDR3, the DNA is TGTGCCAGCAGACGGGACAGGGGGGATTATTCACCCCTCCACTTT. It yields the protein CASRRDRGDYSPLHF.